The T cell receptor (beta chain) described here comes from a study of T cell responses to AZD1222 COVID-19 vaccine. Here immunoSEQ multiplex PCR was the method, and the copy in TCRdb shows in-frame clones only, minus some. Counted here are more than 95,000 clones, 80% to 90% occurring once; the ten biggest clones make up around 9.4%. In regard to this clone: Its antigen is not known.

Points from the study as a whole: Among those given AZD1222, only six were seropositive at baseline.

The germline V and J ends were trimmed by 6 bases and 3 bases, with 17 bases remaining between them. CDR1 and CDR2 (germline): LNHDA, SQIVND (reference sequence). The CDR3 is 15 amino acids. The chain uses TRBV19 and TRBJ1-1, with D perhaps matching TRBD1 (5 bases). This sample comprised peripheral blood, obtained on day 0 of AZD1222 vaccination. The origin of this receptor is an adult in good health. CDR3 loop: CASSKMQLGDTEAFF. CDR3 sequence (DNA): TGTGCCAGTAGCAAAATGCAGTTGGGGGACACTGAAGCTTTCTTT.